This TCR beta chain originates from a study of T cell responses to AZD1222 COVID-19 vaccine. Across the study: Second-dose schedules of about 4 or about 12 weeks were combined. The study's findings and limits: No day 14 peak samples; only post-peak repertoires were characterized. Increases in Spike-specific TCR breadth and depth were seen after two AZD1222 doses.

V shed 1 base and J shed 4 bases, with 17 bases lying between them. Germline values: CDR1 MNHNS, CDR2 SASEGT. The CDR3 consists of 17 residues. Produced via immunoSEQ multiplex PCR; TCRdb's table is partial and in-frame only. The sample yields about 110,000 clones, around 87% seen once. Concerning this clone itself: Its cognate antigen is unknown.

The sequencing used peripheral blood, collected on day 0 of AZD1222 vaccination. This chain joins TRBV6-1 and TRBJ1-5; D not resolved. The receptor was derived from an adult in good health. The CDR3 DNA is TGTGCCAGCAGTGAAGTAACGCGGGTATTAAGAAATCAGCCCCAGCATTTT. It specifies CASSEVTRVLRNQPQHF.